This T cell receptor beta chain is from a study of T cell responses to AZD1222 COVID-19 vaccine (TCRdb year 2021). Context from the whole study: A total of just over 230 trial participants underwent TCR sequencing, of whom about 210 received two doses of AZD1222 and some 25 received two doses of the MenACWY control vaccine. Trial participants were enrolled by age into 18-55, 56-69 and 70-plus year subgroups, with 148, 28 and 57 TCR-sequenced participants respectively. What the authors observed across the whole study: Because no day 14 peak-response samples were available, repertoires were characterized only after the peak T cell response. Participants were mostly white British and included more females than males, and it was suggested by the authors that clonal diversity may have been underestimated. After two AZD1222 doses, both the breadth and the depth of spike-specific TCRs were significantly higher than at day 0 and than in MenACWY recipients. Reportedly, almost half of the unique spike-specific TCRs recognized epitopes lying outside the regions that are mutated in the B.1.351 and B.1.1.7 variants. The vaccine-associated CD4 TCRs covered the entire spike protein, and the dominant responses fell in regions 160-218 and 743-854. Only five or six AZD1222 recipients were SARS-CoV-2 seropositive at baseline, limiting conclusions about previously exposed vaccinees. In the small 56-69-year group, the increase in depth fell short of significance, most likely because of low power.

The time point label, read with the paper, signifies: about 28 days (+/-7) after the second vaccine dose. Because spike-specific TCR depth and breadth did not differ between the two schedules, AZD1222 recipients who got a second dose at roughly 4 weeks were pooled with those who got a second dose at roughly 12 weeks. Vaccinee samples were obtained from the UK trials COV001 and COV002, which included a single-blind randomized controlled phase 2/3 trial of AZD1222 (ChAdOx1 nCoV-19) in healthy adults. For TCRbeta chain sequencing, PBMC samples were collected from trial participants at day 0 and at day 28 after the second dose. The CDR3 regions of human TCRbeta chains were analyzed by immunosequencing. The study's own analysis went as follows. Repertoire TCRs were matched against a reference library of SARS-CoV-2-specific TCRs generated with the MIRA antigen-specificity platform. Breadth was defined as the fraction of unique TCRs that were SARS-CoV-2-associated, and depth was defined as the fraction of total T cells that were SARS-CoV-2-associated. Each spike-specific TCR was assigned to its reactive spike region and to a CD4 or CD8 class using the MIRA data. Log10-transformed breadth and depth values were compared by one-way ANOVA with Sidak's multiple comparisons tests. This immuneACCESS table, as held by TCRdb, lists in-frame sequences with V and J called but not all clones. Of the missing ones, under half trace to an unresolved V gene in checked studies; the others have no known cause. The V and J calls and clone size were taken over from that table, and D and trimming were inferred from the DNA. Counted in this sample were roughly 48,000 clones; around 89% of them appeared once. About 5.7% of the sample is taken by the ten largest.

Turning to this clone: Which antigen it targets is not known. No quality values exist for individual bases; no much larger clone is one base distant.

V is cut by 0 bases and J by 5 bases, and the space between the germline ends is 17 bases. For CDR1 and CDR2, the germline V gene lists LGHNA and YSLEER. The CDR3 measures 17 amino acids from cysteine to phenylalanine. Just the 51-base CDR3 DNA is kept, in frame starting at base 1. The starting material was peripheral blood, obtained 28 days after the second AZD1222 dose. The clonotype was recovered from an adult who received the AZD1222 COVID-19 vaccine. The sequence joins TRBV4-3 to TRBJ1-5, with the D gene call left open. CDR3 protein: CASSQEAFLGYDQPQHF. The nucleotide sequence is given as TGCGCCAGCAGCCAAGAAGCATTTTTGGGTTATGATCAGCCCCAGCATTTT.